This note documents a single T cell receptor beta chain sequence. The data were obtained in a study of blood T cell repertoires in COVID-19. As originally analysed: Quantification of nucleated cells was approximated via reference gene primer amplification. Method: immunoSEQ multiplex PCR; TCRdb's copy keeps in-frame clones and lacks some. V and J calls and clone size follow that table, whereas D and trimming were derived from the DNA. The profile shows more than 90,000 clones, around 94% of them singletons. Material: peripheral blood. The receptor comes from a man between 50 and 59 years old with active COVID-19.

DNA for the CDR3: TGTGCCAGCAGTTTTGGGACTACTAGCAATCAGCCCCAGCATTTT. As protein: CASSFGTTSNQPQHF. The chain links TRBV28 to TRBJ1-5; possibly TRBD1 for D (5 bases). The germline CDR1 and CDR2 sequences are MDHEN and SYDVKM. Trimming pared 3 bases from V and 0 bases from J, leaving 9 bases between. This CDR3 is 15 amino acids long.